The subject of this entry is one T cell receptor beta chain. This CDR3 has 14 residues. Germline V gives CDR1 LNHDA, CDR2 SQIVND (reference sequence). V was pared by 3 bases and J by 7 bases, with 15 bases between. The data stem from a study of control samples from healthy donors and cancer patients. Here immunoSEQ multiplex PCR was the method, and the copy in TCRdb shows in-frame clones only, minus some. The sample lists about 92,000 clones, more than 75% occurring once. This chain joins TRBV19 and TRBJ2-5; D is ambiguous. The sample comprised blood. This TCR was sampled from a woman in her sixties or seventies in good health. The CDR3 loop is CASSMTSAARTQYF. In DNA form, the CDR3 reads TGTGCCAGTAGTATGACCTCAGCTGCGCGGACCCAGTACTTC. The complete variable domain, with remaining parts taken from reference TRBV19 and TRBJ2-5, reads DGGITQSPKYLFRKEGQNVTLSCEQNLNHDAMYWYRQDPGQGLRLIYYSQIVNDFQKGDIAEGYSVSREKKESFPLTVTSAQKNPTAFYLCASSMTSAARTQYFGPGTRLLVL.